The 24 T cell receptor beta chains below come from one sample, sequenced in a study of metastatic and nonmetastatic thyroid tumors. No treatment of any kind had been given to any patient before thyroid surgery. TCRdb called clones again from the PCR reads with MiXCR. The repertoire holds tens of thousands of clones, with nearly 25% as singletons. The sample consisted of tumor tissue. The receptors stem from a female donor with papillary thyroid cancer or a benign thyroid nodule (not recorded which). Some clones in this sample may be carry-over from other donors' samples.

The CDR3 loop reads CASSSIYGYTF. The CDR3 coding sequence is TGTGCCAGCAGCTCTATCTATGGCTACACCTTC. The V gene is TRBV7-8, the J gene TRBJ1-2; no firm D call. CDR3 size: 11 residues. Germline V gene lookup returns CDR1 SGHVS and CDR2 FQNEAQ. The V gene lost 4 bases and the J gene lost 4 bases, with 4 bases spanning the gap.

The chain is built from TRBV14 and TRBJ2-7; 10 bases are shared with TRBD2. The CDR3 length is 17 residues. V lost 0 bases, J lost 0 bases, and 5 bases stayed unmatched. CDR1 SGHDN and CDR2 FVKESK come from the germline V gene. CDR3 bases: TGTGCCAGCAGCCAAGATCTGACTAGCGGGTACTCCTACGAGCAGTACTTC. It specifies CASSQDLTSGYSYEQYF.

This clone was found many times. The V and J genes are TRBV11-1 and TRBJ1-2; D is unclear. The germline V gene encodes CDR1 SGHAT and CDR2 FQDESV (reference sequence). This CDR3 comprises 16 residues. Between the trimmed V and J ends, which lost 0 bases and 7 bases, there was a span of 18 bases. CDR3 sequence reads: CASSLAVRVPLAGYTF. The DNA for the CDR3 is TGTGCCAGCAGCTTAGCCGTTAGAGTCCCACTGGCTGGCTACACCTTC.

This clone was counted a few times. The junction departs from the called germline gene at one end, perhaps through a read error. The V gene is TRBV28, the J gene TRBJ1-5; D may be TRBD1 (5 bases). CDR1 is MDHEN, CDR2 SYDVKM, per germline. The CDR3 spans 14 residues. The CDR3 loop reads CANSRGWGNKPQHF. DNA of the CDR3: TGTGCCAACAGCCGCGGATGGGGCAATAAGCCCCAGCATTTT.

This clone turned up a few times. This sequence joins TRBV5-5 and TRBJ2-7; 13 bases line up with TRBD2. The CDR3 consists of 16 residues. Germline CDR1 SGHKS, CDR2 YYEKEE (reference sequence). The ends lost 5 bases at V and 1 base at J; junction bases unmatched: 6. CDR3 bases: TGTGCCAGCAGAAGGACTAGCGGGAGCTCATCCTACGAGCAGTACTTC. Residues: CASRRTSGSSSYEQYF.

This chain links TRBV7-2 with TRBJ2-2; 7 bases are a match to TRBD1. Germline-derived CDR1 and CDR2 are SGHTA and FQGNSA. The length of the CDR3 is 15 residues. Losses at the gene ends were 7 bases for V and 3 bases for J; bases not matched to a gene: 8. DNA of the CDR3: TGTGCCAGCAAAAGGACAGGTGCGTACACCGGGGAGCTGTTTTTT. This codes for CASKRTGAYTGELFF.

Of note for this clone: Because it lacks the conserved phenylalanine or tryptophan at the end, this CDR3 is likely a read error. The chain has TRBV20-1 and TRBJ2-3; tentatively, D is TRBD1 (5 bases). V lost 6 bases to trimming and J lost 0 bases, with 10 bases between them. Germline V lookup: CDR1 DFQATT, CDR2 SNEGSKA (reference sequence). This CDR3 is 13 amino acids long. DNA for the CDR3: TGCAGTGCGCACAGGTCTAGCACAGATACGCAGTATCTT. Its protein product is CSAHRSSTDTQYL.

This clone was observed many times. The V gene is TRBV6-1, the J gene TRBJ2-1; the D call may be TRBD1 or TRBD2 (5 bases each). V lost 7 bases and J lost 9, with 16 bases in between. CDR1 MNHNS and CDR2 SASEGT come from the germline V gene. This CDR3 comprises 13 residues. The DNA for the CDR3 is TGTGCCAGCAACAAGGGACCGGACGGTGAGCAGTTCTTC. Translated: CASNKGPDGEQFF.

This clone was detected only a few times. This chain uses TRBV2 with TRBJ2-7, with D possibly matching TRBD1 (5 bases). V was clipped by 8 bases and J by 1 base, with 9 bases between them. In germline, CDR1 is SNHLY, CDR2 FYNNEI. This CDR3 has 12 amino acids. The CDR3 nucleotides are TGTGCCAGCCACGACAGTTCCTACGAGCAGTACTTC. The encoded protein is CASHDSSYEQYF.

By share, this clone ranks as medium-sized (0.01 to 0.1%). The chain employs TRBV6-6 and TRBJ1-2; a possible D gene is TRBD1 (5 bases). Per germline, CDR1 MNHNY and CDR2 SVGAGI (reference sequence). The CDR3 extends over 18 amino acids. Between the trimmed V and J ends, which lost 3 bases and 8 bases, there was a span of 28 bases. In DNA form, the CDR3 reads TGTGCCAGCAGTTATTTAGGTCCCCGCGGGGGAGGGGTCCACGGCTACACCTTC. It encodes CASSYLGPRGGGVHGYTF.

With regard to this clone: Other DNA sequences in the sample encode the same CDR3. V usage is TRBV4-2 and J usage is TRBJ2-1; TRBD2 matches at 8 bases. The V segment lost 0 bases and the J segment 3 bases; nucleotides outside the gene matches: 4. The germline gives CDR1 LGHNA, CDR2 YNFKEQ. This CDR3 contains 16 residues. The DNA of the CDR3 is TGTGCCAGCAGCCAAGAACTAGCGGAAGTCTACAATGAGCAGTTCTTC. It translates to CASSQELAEVYNEQFF.

Of note for this clone: Given a much more abundant clone one base away, this may be a read error. V is TRBV20-1 and J is TRBJ2-7, with 10 bases fitting TRBD2. The V gene's germline CDR1 is DFQATT and CDR2 SNEGSKA (reference sequence). The CDR3 is made up of 17 amino acids. The V gene end was trimmed by 0 bases and the J gene end by 3 bases; junction bases not matched to a gene: 11. CDR3 sequence: CSAREGVRAGGSYEQYF. CDR3 coding DNA: TGCAGTGCTAGAGAGGGTGTGCGAGCGGGGGGGAGCTACGAGCAGTACTTC.

The chain combines TRBV9 with TRBJ2-1; 7 positions agree with TRBD2. The CDR3 contains 17 residues. Germline V gives CDR1 SGDLS, CDR2 YYNGEE. J gave up 6 bases and V 4 bases, and 16 bases lay outside the gene matches. CDR3 sequence (DNA): TGTGCCAGCAGCCTTGGGGAAGTCGGGAGGTCCGGCAATGAGCAGTTCTTC. The encoded protein is CASSLGEVGRSGNEQFF.

This clone was observed a few times. The chain recombines TRBV6-1 with TRBJ2-7; D ambiguous. Trimming took off 10 bases at V and 5 bases at J, with 21 bases between the two ends. From germline, CDR1 is MNHNS and CDR2 SASEGT. This CDR3 comprises 14 residues. CDR3 DNA: TGTGCCACAAGGAGCATCTCCACTTTCGACGAGCAGTACTTC. This translates into CATRSISTFDEQYF.

The chain carries TRBV7-6 and TRBJ2-7; 9 nucleotides align to TRBD1. The V gene's germline CDR1 is SGHVS and CDR2 FNYEAQ. The CDR3 consists of 13 residues. Unmatched junction bases numbered 5, after V lost 5 bases and J lost 6 bases. The CDR3 loop is CASSRNRGLEQYF. In DNA, the CDR3 is TGTGCCAGCAGCCGAAACAGGGGGCTCGAGCAGTACTTC.

This clone was counted at least ten times. The chain employs TRBV2 and TRBJ1-6, with D maybe TRBD1 (5 bases). V lost 6 bases to trimming and J lost 5 bases, with 14 bases between them. Germline V gives CDR1 SNHLY, CDR2 FYNNEI. The CDR3 consists of 15 residues. The DNA for the CDR3 is TGTGCCAGCAGCGGGAGGGGAAACGATAATTCACCCCTCCACTTT. It yields the protein CASSGRGNDNSPLHF.

This clone has a count of ten or more. J is TRBJ1-1 and V is TRBV6-4; no clear D gene. V was cut by 0 bases and J by 6 bases, with 14 bases left in between. This CDR3 region has 15 residues. In germline, CDR1 is MRHNA, CDR2 SNTAGT. CDR3 bases: TGTGCCAGCAGTGACTCCCGGGTCCCTGGCGCTGAAGCTTTCTTT. This translates into CASSDSRVPGAEAFF.

This chain joins TRBV28 and TRBJ1-2; D gene ambiguous. CDR1 is MDHEN, CDR2 SYDVKM, per germline. The V end was cut by 3 bases, the J end by 4 bases, with 9 bases between. This CDR3 spans 13 amino acids. DNA for the CDR3: TGTGCCAGCAGTTTTACCCTTGTCTATGGCTACACCTTC. This encodes CASSFTLVYGYTF.

The V call is TRBV6-1, the J call TRBJ2-1; tentatively, D is TRBD2 (6 bases). In germline, CDR1 is MNHNS, CDR2 SASEGT. CDR3 length equals 14 residues. Between the trimmed V and J ends, which lost 6 bases and 12 bases, there was a span of 21 bases. Here the CDR3 reads CASRSGLPGRGQFF. As DNA, the CDR3 is TGTGCCAGCAGATCGGGACTCCCTGGGCGTGGGCAGTTCTTC.

This clone was seen ten or more times. The chain recombines TRBV27 with TRBJ2-5, with 7 positions matching TRBD2. The CDR3 contains 15 residues. J gave up 4 bases and V 3 bases, and 8 bases lay outside the gene matches. In germline, CDR1 is MNHEY, CDR2 SMNVEV (reference sequence). CDR3: CASSFGRGGSETQYF. The CDR3 DNA reads TGTGCCAGCAGTTTCGGAAGGGGAGGGTCAGAGACCCAGTACTTC.

CDR3 loop: CASRTNMRGYTF. The CDR3 DNA reads as TGTGCCAGCAGGACAAATATGCGTGGCTACACCTTC. The rearrangement joins TRBV28 to TRBJ1-2; D unresolved. CDR3 length equals 12 residues. The V gene lost 6 bases and the J gene lost 7 bases, with 12 bases spanning the gap. Germline-derived CDR1 and CDR2 are MDHEN and SYDVKM.

This clone showed up just a few times. One end of the junction fails to match germline, which may point to a read error. The chain links TRBV6-1 to TRBJ2-5; no clear D. The V gene's germline CDR1 is MNHNS and CDR2 SASEGT. The CDR3 spans 15 residues. The CDR3 sequence: CASSGGAGPQETQHF. CDR3 DNA sequence: TGTGCCAGCAGCGGTGGAGCCGGGCCCCAAGAGACCCAGCACTTC.

This clone was found many times. At one end the junction does not follow the germline gene, possibly because of a read error. The V gene is TRBV7-4, the J gene TRBJ1-5; D might be TRBD1 (5 bases). The germline CDR1 and CDR2 sequences are SGHVT and SQSDAQ. The CDR3 has 13 amino acids. CDR3 sequence: CASSLQGNQPQRF. For the CDR3, the DNA is TGTGCCAGCAGCTTACAGGGCAATCAGCCCCAGCGTTTT.

This clone appeared many times. This chain uses TRBV5-4 with TRBJ1-1; tentative D call: TRBD1 (5 bases). Germline V CDR1 and CDR2: SGHNT, YYREEE (reference sequence). Trimming stripped 3 bases from V and 2 bases from J, with 17 bases between. The CDR3 sequence is 16 residues long. CDR3 loop: CASSWGGRAPNTEAFF. For the CDR3, the DNA is TGTGCCAGCAGCTGGGGGGGTAGGGCGCCTAACACTGAAGCTTTCTTT.